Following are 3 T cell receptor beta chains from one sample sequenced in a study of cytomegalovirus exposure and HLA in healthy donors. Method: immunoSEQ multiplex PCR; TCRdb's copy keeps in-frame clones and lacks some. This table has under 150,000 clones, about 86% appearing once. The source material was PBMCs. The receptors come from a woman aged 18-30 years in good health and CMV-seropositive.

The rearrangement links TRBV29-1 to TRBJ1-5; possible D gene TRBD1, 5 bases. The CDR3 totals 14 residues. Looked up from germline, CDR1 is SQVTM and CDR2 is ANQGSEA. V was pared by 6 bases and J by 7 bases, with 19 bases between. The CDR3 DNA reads TGCAGCGTGTCTGCCGGCACCGGGGGACAGCCCCAGCATTTT. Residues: CSVSAGTGGQPQHF.

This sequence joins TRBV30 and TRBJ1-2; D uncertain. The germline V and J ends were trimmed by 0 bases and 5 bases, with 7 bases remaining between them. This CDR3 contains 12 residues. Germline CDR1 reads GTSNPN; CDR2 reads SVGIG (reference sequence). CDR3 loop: CAWSVPGYGYTF. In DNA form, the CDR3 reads TGTGCCTGGAGTGTACCGGGATATGGCTACACCTTC.

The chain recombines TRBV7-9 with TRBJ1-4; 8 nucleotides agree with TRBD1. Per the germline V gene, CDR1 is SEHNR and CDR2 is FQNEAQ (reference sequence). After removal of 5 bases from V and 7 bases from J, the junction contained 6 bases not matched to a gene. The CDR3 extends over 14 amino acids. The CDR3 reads CASSMTGEGEKLFF. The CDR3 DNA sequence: TGTGCCAGCAGCATGACAGGGGAAGGTGAAAAACTGTTTTTT. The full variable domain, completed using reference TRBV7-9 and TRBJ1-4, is DTGVSQNPRHKITKRGQNVTFRCDPISEHNRLYWYRQTLGQGPEFLTYFQNEAQLEKSRLLSDRFSAERPKGSFSTLEIQRTEQGDSAMYLCASSMTGEGEKLFFGSGTQLSVL.